One and the same sample provided the 7 T cell receptor beta chains below, sequenced in a study of OX40 agonist ivuxolimab in advanced cancers. The method was immunoSEQ multiplex PCR; TCRdb's version includes in-frame clones alone and lacks a portion of them. The table lists about 53,000 clones, approximately 90% of them singletons, with about 11% in the top ten. This sample comprised CD4+ or CD8+ T cells sorted from blood, obtained in a trial of the OX40 agonist ivuxolimab. Source of these receptors: an adult with an advanced solid tumor such as melanoma, head and neck, liver or kidney cancer.

With respect to this clone: The sample has other DNA sequences that encode this CDR3 too. The chain uses TRBV5-1 and TRBJ2-5, with 8 bases identical to TRBD1. The trim removed 0 bases at V and 1 base at J, leaving 2 bases unmatched. The CDR3 is made up of 15 amino acids. Germline-derived CDR1 and CDR2 are SGHRS and YFSETQ. The CDR3 bases are TGCGCCAGCAGCTTGGCCACAGGGGGCCAAGAGACCCAGTACTTC. It codes for CASSLATGGQETQYF.

The chain recombines TRBV19 with TRBJ1-1; 11 nucleotides line up with TRBD1. The germline V gene has CDR1 LNHDA and CDR2 SQIVND (reference sequence). The CDR3 extends over 12 amino acids. V dropped 10 bases and J dropped 10; count of bases not matched to a gene: 8. The CDR3 DNA reads as TGTGCCACCCTTCGGGACAGGGGGTCAGCTTTCTTT. This gives the protein CATLRDRGSAFF.

The chain combines TRBV4-2 with TRBJ2-2; 9 bases fit TRBD2. V lost 3 bases, J lost 5 bases, and 7 bases stayed unmatched. Germline V lookup: CDR1 LGHNA, CDR2 YNFKEQ. The CDR3 loop spans 16 amino acids. CDR3 amino acids: CASSQGGTSPTGELFF. The CDR3, as DNA: TGTGCCAGCAGCCAGGGCGGGACTAGCCCAACCGGGGAGCTGTTTTTT.

This sequence joins TRBV7-8 and TRBJ2-2, with D uncertain. CDR1 is SGHVS, CDR2 FQNEAQ, per germline. V was shortened by 2 bases and J by 0 bases, with 7 bases between the two germline ends. This CDR3 has 15 amino acids. In nucleotides, the CDR3 is TGTGCCAGCAGCTTACTCTGGGCGAACACCGGGGAGCTGTTTTTT. Protein sequence: CASSLLWANTGELFF.

The chain employs TRBV11-2 and TRBJ1-4; tentative D call: TRBD1 (5 bases). Deletions cut 1 base from V and 7 bases from J, with 16 bases between. This CDR3 comprises 16 residues. Per germline, CDR1 SGHAT and CDR2 FQNNGV. CDR3 nucleotide sequence: TGTGCCAGCAGCTTAGGAGTGAGCCAGGGAAGTGAAAAACTGTTTTTT. It is translated as CASSLGVSQGSEKLFF.

The chain combines TRBV18 with TRBJ2-5; D is perhaps TRBD1 (6 bases). From germline, CDR1 is KGHSH and CDR2 LQKENI. The length of the CDR3 is 15 residues. V was trimmed by 1 base and J by 4 bases, leaving 13 bases between them. CDR3: CASSPRVQGGETQYF. In DNA, the CDR3 is TGTGCCAGCTCACCACGGGTACAGGGTGGAGAGACCCAGTACTTC.

The chain employs TRBV2 and TRBJ2-5; 11 bases are a match to TRBD1. This CDR3 contains 14 residues. Germline CDR1 is SNHLY and CDR2 is FYNNEI. With V trimmed by 7 bases and J by 4 bases, 5 bases remained unmatched. The CDR3 nucleotides read TGTGCCAGCAAGGAGGACAGGGGGCGAGAGACCCAGTACTTC. Protein sequence: CASKEDRGRETQYF.